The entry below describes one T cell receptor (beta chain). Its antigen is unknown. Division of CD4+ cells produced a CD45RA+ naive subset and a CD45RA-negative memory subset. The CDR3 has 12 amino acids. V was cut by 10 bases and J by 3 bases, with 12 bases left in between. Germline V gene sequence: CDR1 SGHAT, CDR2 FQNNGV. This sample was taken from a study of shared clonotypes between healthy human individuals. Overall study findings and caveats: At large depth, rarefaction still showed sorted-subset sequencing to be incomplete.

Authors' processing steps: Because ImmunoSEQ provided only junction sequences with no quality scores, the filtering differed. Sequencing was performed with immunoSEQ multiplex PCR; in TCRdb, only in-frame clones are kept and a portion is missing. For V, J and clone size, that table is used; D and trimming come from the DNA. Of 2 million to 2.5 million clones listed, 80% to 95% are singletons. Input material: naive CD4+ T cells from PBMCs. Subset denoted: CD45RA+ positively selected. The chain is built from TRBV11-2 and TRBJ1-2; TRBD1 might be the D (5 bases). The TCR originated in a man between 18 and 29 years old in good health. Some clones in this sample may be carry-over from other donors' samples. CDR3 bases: TGTGCCACCTCGTGGGACCACTATGGCTACACCTTC. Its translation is CATSWDHYGYTF.